These T cell receptor beta chains were read from a single sample in a study of T cells in Graves' hyperthyroidism and ophthalmopathy. TCRdb reanalysed the multiplex PCR reads using MiXCR and keeps one entry per CDR3 protein. This sample carries about 200,000 distinct CDR3 sequences, approximately 16% of them seen once, and the ten largest clones take approximately 40%. Sample: blood. The source is a man in his forties or fifties with Graves' hyperthyroidism. Both conserved end residues are part of each CDR3. The order of the fields is D gene, clone size, J gene, V gene, CDR3 DNA, CDR3 protein. A D gene is named only where the DNA matches it firmly. Some rows have no size entry. The others give once, few or many, or a class for an expanded clone.

d_call: -
clone_size: many
j_call: TRBJ2-7
v_call: TRBV7-2
cdr3_nt: TGTGCCAGCAGCTTAGAGGGACACCCCTTGGAGCAGTACTTC
cdr3_aa: CASSLEGHPLEQYF

d_call: TRBD2
clone_size: -
j_call: TRBJ2-7
v_call: TRBV20-1
cdr3_nt: TGCAGTGCCCCCGGGACTAGCGGGGTCCTCCCTTCCTACGAGCAGTACTTC
cdr3_aa: CSAPGTSGVLPSYEQYF

d_call: TRBD2
clone_size: many
j_call: TRBJ2-7
v_call: TRBV5-1
cdr3_nt: TGCGCCATCCGACCACGGACTAGCGACTCCTACGAGCAGTACTTC
cdr3_aa: CAIRPRTSDSYEQYF

d_call: -
clone_size: -
j_call: TRBJ1-4
v_call: TRBV29-1
cdr3_nt: TGCAGCGTTGATCTTGGTCGAGGACTGTTTTTT
cdr3_aa: CSVDLGRGLFF

d_call: TRBD1
clone_size: -
j_call: TRBJ2-1
v_call: TRBV20-1
cdr3_nt: TGCAGTGCAAGACAGGGGACCTTCAATGAGCAGTTCTTC
cdr3_aa: CSARQGTFNEQFF

d_call: -
clone_size: -
j_call: TRBJ2-1
v_call: TRBV28
cdr3_nt: TGTGCCAGCAGTCAGGACATCCTCGGAAATGGGCAGTTCTTC
cdr3_aa: CASSQDILGNGQFF

d_call: TRBD1
clone_size: many
j_call: TRBJ1-4
v_call: TRBV7-3
cdr3_nt: TGTGCCAGCAGCTCCACAGGGGGTGAAAAACTGTTTTTT
cdr3_aa: CASSSTGGEKLFF

d_call: -
clone_size: many
j_call: TRBJ1-1
v_call: TRBV27
cdr3_nt: TGTGCCAGCAGTGCCGACAGCTGGGGCACTGAAGCTTTCTTT
cdr3_aa: CASSADSWGTEAFF

d_call: TRBD1
clone_size: -
j_call: TRBJ1-2
v_call: TRBV28
cdr3_nt: TGTGCCAGCAGTTTAGGGGGGACAGGAAACTATGGCTACACCTTC
cdr3_aa: CASSLGGTGNYGYTF

d_call: -
clone_size: many
j_call: TRBJ2-7
v_call: TRBV6-1
cdr3_nt: TGTGCCAGCAGTCGGGAGTATAGCTCCTACGAGCAGTACTTC
cdr3_aa: CASSREYSSYEQYF

d_call: TRBD2
clone_size: many
j_call: TRBJ2-7
v_call: TRBV7-8
cdr3_nt: TGTGCCACCTCGCGGGGGTTGGACTACGAGCAGTACTTC
cdr3_aa: CATSRGLDYEQYF

d_call: -
clone_size: many
j_call: TRBJ2-5
v_call: TRBV2
cdr3_nt: TGTGCCAGCAAACGGGGGGCACAAGAGACCCAGTACTTC
cdr3_aa: CASKRGAQETQYF

d_call: TRBD1
clone_size: many
j_call: TRBJ2-3
v_call: TRBV7-9
cdr3_nt: TGTGCCAGCAGCTGGACAGGGGTCACAGATACGCAGTATTTT
cdr3_aa: CASSWTGVTDTQYF

d_call: -
clone_size: few
j_call: TRBJ2-7
v_call: TRBV2
cdr3_nt: TGTGCCAGCAGTGAAACCGGGCAGTACTTC
cdr3_aa: CASSETGQYF

d_call: TRBD1
clone_size: many
j_call: TRBJ2-2
v_call: TRBV28
cdr3_nt: TGTGCCAGCAGGGGGACAGGGGTTTTCGGGGAGCTGTTTTTT
cdr3_aa: CASRGTGVFGELFF

d_call: -
clone_size: -
j_call: TRBJ2-2
v_call: TRBV15
cdr3_nt: TGTGCCACCAGGTATTTCTCGACCGGGGAGCTGTTTTTT
cdr3_aa: CATRYFSTGELFF

d_call: TRBD1
clone_size: many
j_call: TRBJ2-7
v_call: TRBV7-9
cdr3_nt: TGTGCCAGCAGTTGGGGACAGATCTACGAGCAGTACTTC
cdr3_aa: CASSWGQIYEQYF

d_call: -
clone_size: many
j_call: TRBJ1-5
v_call: TRBV12-3/TRBV12-4
cdr3_nt: TGTGCCAGCAGTAACACGGGTGGCAATCAGCCCCAGCATTTT
cdr3_aa: CASSNTGGNQPQHF

d_call: -
clone_size: -
j_call: TRBJ1-2
v_call: TRBV15
cdr3_nt: TGTGCCACCTCGGGCCGGCGAGCAGGCTACACCTTC
cdr3_aa: CATSGRRAGYTF

d_call: -
clone_size: -
j_call: TRBJ1-1
v_call: TRBV4-3
cdr3_nt: TGCGCCAGCAGCCAACCGGGACTTTCGAACACTGAAGCTTTCTTT
cdr3_aa: CASSQPGLSNTEAFF